This T cell receptor beta chain was observed in a study of T cell repertoires in cytomegalovirus infection. Looking at the study overall: Both CMV infection and a matching HLA type were indicated by public TCR beta signatures.

Germline-derived CDR1 and CDR2 are SGHTA and FQGNSA. The CDR3 consists of 12 residues. Trimming at V came to 8 bases and at J to 10 bases, leaving 8 bases not matched to a gene. TCRdb analysed the reads with MiXCR anew, one entry per CDR3 protein. The table lists tens of thousands of distinct CDR3 sequences, 4% of them singletons. This clonotype was detected many times. The sample comprised PBMCs. V is TRBV7-2 and J is TRBJ1-1; 9 bases fit TRBD1. This TCR was sampled from a human donor in good health (CMV status not recorded). Some clones in this sample may be carry-over from other donors' samples. The CDR3 DNA is TGTGCCAGCGCAAACAGGGGGCGCGGAGCTTTCTTT. As protein: CASANRGRGAFF.